The 14 T cell receptor beta chains below all came from one sample that was sequenced in a study of beta chain features in type 1 diabetes. Their cognate antigens are unknown. Isolated RNA was reverse transcribed in full, so expressed TCRB transcripts were sequenced. The assay was immunoSEQ multiplex PCR, and TCRdb's table has in-frame clones only and misses some. The sample yields more than 250,000 clones, around 21% seen once. The study, taken as a whole, reports: Researchers report that Type 1 diabetes patients had moderately but significantly shorter TCRB CDR3s across all four CD4+ subsets.

Sequenced: naive CD4+ T cells from blood. The receptors originated from a middle-aged woman with type 1 diabetes.

The genes are TRBV4-3 and TRBJ2-7; D possibly corresponds to TRBD2 (6 bases). The CDR3 has 17 residues. Germline V gene sequence: CDR1 LGHNA, CDR2 YSLEER. V lost 0 bases to trimming and J lost 3 bases, with 18 bases between them. CDR3 sequence: CASSQEHGRWRVYEQYF. The DNA for the CDR3 is TGCGCCAGCAGCCAAGAACACGGACGGTGGAGGGTCTACGAGCAGTACTTC.

Comments on this clone: The identical CDR3 is also encoded by other nucleotide sequences in the sample. V gene TRBV7-2 combines with J gene TRBJ2-3, with D maybe TRBD1 (5 bases). CDR1 is SGHTA and CDR2 is FQGNSA in the germline V gene. The V and J ends lost 0 bases and 2 bases respectively, with 6 bases between them. The CDR3 spans 14 residues. The CDR3 DNA is TGTGCCAGCAGCTTAGCCAGGGCCACAGATACGCAGTATTTT. Its protein product is CASSLARATDTQYF.

A remark on this clone: Distinct nucleotide sequences in the sample also encode this CDR3. V gene TRBV9 combines with J gene TRBJ2-3, with D perhaps TRBD2 (5 bases). The germline V gene encodes CDR1 SGDLS and CDR2 YYNGEE. The CDR3 covers 12 residues. Trimming removed 0 bases at V and 6 bases at J, with 5 bases between. The CDR3 DNA is TGTGCCAGCAGCGTAGGAGGGGATACGCAGTATTTT. It is translated as CASSVGGDTQYF.

The genes are TRBV7-8 and TRBJ2-2; a weak D match, TRBD1 (6 bases). Germline loops: CDR1 SGHVS, CDR2 FQNEAQ. This CDR3 has 16 amino acids. V shed 3 bases and J shed 0 bases, with 11 bases lying between them. CDR3 in amino acids: CASSFTGTTNTGELFF. The DNA of the CDR3 is TGTGCCAGCAGCTTTACAGGGACCACGAACACCGGGGAGCTGTTTTTT.

J is TRBJ2-1 and V is TRBV4-2; 7 bases line up with TRBD1. This CDR3 comprises 13 residues. V shed 0 bases, J shed 13 bases, and the junction held 6 bases outside the gene matches. The germline gives CDR1 LGHNA, CDR2 YNFKEQ. The CDR3 protein is CASSQDPRGPQFF. The CDR3 DNA sequence: TGTGCCAGCAGCCAAGATCCTAGGGGGCCTCAGTTCTTC.

This clone was observed a few times. The chain joins TRBV29-1 to TRBJ2-1; the match to TRBD1 covers 12 bases. This CDR3 has 16 amino acids. V was clipped by 3 bases and J by 10 bases; unmatched bases: 13. Germline assignment: CDR1 SQVTM and CDR2 ANQGSEA. The CDR3 region is CSVEGSGTGGFGEQFF. The CDR3 DNA reads as TGCAGCGTTGAGGGGTCAGGGACAGGGGGCTTTGGGGAGCAGTTCTTC.

This chain connects TRBV15 to TRBJ2-7; 7 nucleotides agree with TRBD1. The CDR3 contains 16 residues. CDR1 LNHNV and CDR2 YYDKDF come from the germline V gene (reference sequence). J lost 3 bases, V lost 0 bases, and 8 bases had no gene match. The DNA of the CDR3 is TGTGCCACCAGCAGAGAACCCTCGGACAGGCTCTACGAGCAGTACTTC. This gives the protein CATSREPSDRLYEQYF.

This clone has more than one count but fewer than ten. The chain recombines TRBV28 with TRBJ1-5, with a possible D match to TRBD1 (6 bases). V lost 6 bases, J lost 6 bases, and 15 bases lay in between. The CDR3 contains 14 residues. Germline V gene sequence: CDR1 MDHEN, CDR2 SYDVKM. The CDR3 loop is CASSPGGPGQPQHF. The CDR3 region has the DNA TGTGCCAGCAGCCCCGGGGGGCCTGGTCAGCCCCAGCATTTT.

This chain joins TRBV7-2 and TRBJ2-3; D ambiguous. V was clipped by 1 base and J by 1 base, with 6 bases between them. The length of the CDR3 is 14 residues. Per the germline V gene, CDR1 is SGHTA and CDR2 is FQGNSA. CDR3 DNA: TGTGCCAGCAGCTTAGGGCACCGCACAGATACGCAGTATTTT. Amino acids: CASSLGHRTDTQYF. The complete variable domain, with remaining parts taken from reference TRBV7-2 and TRBJ2-3, reads GAGVSQSPSNKVTEKGKDVELRCDPISGHTALYWYRQSLGQGLEFLIYFQGNSAPDKSGLPSDRFSAERTGGSVSTLTIQRTQQEDSAVYLCASSLGHRTDTQYFGPGTRLTVL.

This clone has only a few counts. The gene calls are TRBV7-3 and TRBJ1-1; 11 bases map to TRBD1. Germline V gene sequence: CDR1 SGHTA, CDR2 FQGTGA. Trimming cost V 5 bases and J 7 bases; bases outside gene matches: 3. This CDR3 is built from 13 residues. This chain's CDR3 is CASSPGTGGEAFF. DNA of the CDR3: TGTGCCAGCAGCCCGGGGACAGGGGGTGAAGCTTTCTTT. The full variable domain, its missing parts supplied by reference TRBV7-3 and TRBJ1-1, is GAGVSQTPSNKVTEKGKYVELRCDPISGHTALYWYRQSLGQGPEFLIYFQGTGAADDSGLPNDRFFAVRPEGSVSTLKIQRTERGDSAVYLCASSPGTGGEAFFGQGTRLTVV.

The table lists this clone with a few counts. V is TRBV28 and J is TRBJ1-2; no reliable D call. The CDR3 is 14 residues long. CDR1 is MDHEN and CDR2 is SYDVKM in the germline V gene. V lost 6 bases, J lost 6 bases, and 17 bases lay in between. CDR3 nucleotides: TGTGCCAGCAGGTCGGGGTTCTGGGGAAATGGCTACACCTTC. The encoded protein is CASRSGFWGNGYTF.

This clone was picked up a small number of times. The chain links TRBV7-9 to TRBJ2-5, with TRBD1 matching 8 bases. V was pared by 5 bases and J by 4 bases, with 6 bases of the junction left unmatched. Germline V gene sequence: CDR1 SEHNR, CDR2 FQNEAQ (reference sequence). The CDR3 covers 14 residues. The CDR3 DNA reads as TGTGCCAGCAGCGCGACAGGGGTCGGAGAGACCCAGTACTTC. Residues: CASSATGVGETQYF.

The V and J genes are TRBV9 and TRBJ2-4, with 10 bases aligning to TRBD2. CDR1 is SGDLS, CDR2 YYNGEE, per germline. V was clipped by 4 bases and J by 7 bases; unmatched bases: 14. The CDR3 sequence is 17 residues long. DNA for the CDR3: TGTGCCAGCAGCCTAACAACCGGGACTAGCGCATATAACATTCAGTACTTC. It codes for CASSLTTGTSAYNIQYF.

V is TRBV7-2 and J is TRBJ2-7; 8 bases are shared with TRBD2. The CDR3 runs to 14 residues. J was trimmed by 6 bases and V by 5 bases; bases with no gene match: 9. Germline CDR1 reads SGHTA; CDR2 reads FQGNSA. The CDR3 region is CASSLLRGVGEQYF. The DNA for the CDR3 is TGTGCCAGCAGCCTTTTGCGGGGGGTGGGCGAGCAGTACTTC.